Each of the 21 T cell receptor beta chains below was sequenced from the same sample in a study of control samples from healthy donors and cancer patients. The table came from immunoSEQ multiplex PCR; TCRdb's copy has only in-frame clones and leaves some out. Among some 100,000 clones, roughly 84% were seen once, and the ten largest hold 15% to 20%. The specimen sequenced was blood. Every receptor here comes from a woman aged 50 to 60 in good health.

Turning to this clone: Other DNA sequences in this specimen translate into the identical CDR3. CDR3 sequence: CASSLRGTEAFF. For the CDR3, the DNA is TGTGCCAGCAGTTTAAGGGGGACTGAAGCTTTCTTT. The V call is TRBV6-5, the J call TRBJ1-1, with D possibly matching TRBD1 (6 bases). The CDR3 extends over 12 amino acids. In germline, CDR1 is MNHEY, CDR2 SVGAGI. V lost 4 bases to trimming and J lost 5 bases, with 8 bases between them.

In DNA, the CDR3 is TGTGCCGCACCACAGGGACAGAACTCTGGAAACACCATATATTTT. It yields the protein CAAPQGQNSGNTIYF. The J gene is TRBJ1-3, the V gene TRBV7-9, with TRBD1 matching 7 bases. The CDR3 length is 15 residues. With V trimmed by 11 bases and J by 0 bases, 10 bases remained unmatched. Germline CDR1 is SEHNR and CDR2 is FQNEAQ (reference sequence). The variable domain in full, with the rest retrieved from reference TRBV7-9 and TRBJ1-3, is DTGVSQNPRHKITKRGQNVTFRCDPISEHNRLYWYRQTLGQGPEFLTYFQNEAQLEKSRLLSDRFSAERPKGSFSTLEIQRTEQGDSAMYLCAAPQGQNSGNTIYFGEGSWLTVV.

The chain recombines TRBV16 with TRBJ2-7; 7 bases are shared with TRBD1. The CDR3 runs to 15 residues. J was trimmed by 2 bases and V by 1 base; bases with no gene match: 5. Per germline, CDR1 KGHSY and CDR2 FQNENV. This CDR3 is CASSQLTGNTYEQYF. The CDR3 DNA follows: TGTGCCAGCAGCCAATTGACAGGGAACACCTACGAGCAGTACTTC. Complete variable domain (other parts from reference TRBV16 and TRBJ2-7): GEEVAQTPKHLVRGEGQKAKLYCAPIKGHSYVFWYQQVLKNEFKFLISFQNENVFDETGMPKERFSAKCLPNSPCSLEIQATKLEDSAVYFCASSQLTGNTYEQYFGPGTRLTVT.

The chain joins TRBV5-6 to TRBJ2-2; no reliable D call. This CDR3 contains 14 residues. With 2 bases removed from V and 6 bases from J, the gap between germline ends came to 11 bases. CDR1 and CDR2 (germline): SGHDT, YYEEEE. The CDR3: CASSLNGEAGELFF. As DNA, the CDR3 is TGTGCCAGCAGCTTAAACGGCGAGGCCGGGGAGCTGTTTTTT. The full variable domain, its missing parts supplied by reference TRBV5-6 and TRBJ2-2, is DAGVTQSPTHLIKTRGQQVTLRCSPKSGHDTVSWYQQALGQGPQFIFQYYEEEERQRGNFPDRFSGHQFPNYSSELNVNALLLGDSALYLCASSLNGEAGELFFGEGSRLTVL.

The count of this clone is one. The chain employs TRBV5-1 and TRBJ2-7; D not certain. Germline loops: CDR1 SGHRS, CDR2 YFSETQ. The V end was cut by 0 bases, the J end by 3 bases, with 7 bases between. This CDR3 is 13 amino acids long. The CDR3 DNA follows: TGCGCCAGCAGCTTGGATGCCCGCTACGAGCAGTACTTC. As protein: CASSLDARYEQYF.

The chain's CDR3 is CASTVGESTDTQYF. Written as DNA, the CDR3 is TGTGCCAGCACAGTCGGAGAAAGCACAGATACGCAGTATTTT. This chain links TRBV25-1 with TRBJ2-3; the D is unclear. Germline V CDR1 and CDR2: MGHDK, SYGVNS. V was trimmed by 7 bases and J by 0 bases, leaving 11 bases between them. The CDR3 covers 14 residues.

V gene TRBV20-1 combines with J gene TRBJ1-5; tentatively, D is TRBD1 (5 bases). The CDR3 runs 14 residues. The germline CDR1 and CDR2 sequences are DFQATT and SNEGSKA (reference sequence). V gave up 3 bases and J gave up 6 bases, with 15 bases separating them. CDR3 amino acids: CSASTPIGAQPQHF. The CDR3, as DNA: TGCAGTGCTAGTACCCCTATAGGGGCTCAGCCCCAGCATTTT.

This clone was picked up one time. This sequence joins TRBV21-1 and TRBJ2-3; the DNA was not compared with TRBD1, the D call given in the table. TRBV21-1 is an annotated pseudogene. The CDR3 contains 15 residues. The CDR3 loop reads CVFPPGQGAADTQYF. CDR3 nucleotides: TGTGTCTTTCCCCCGGGACAGGGGGCGGCGGATACGCAGTATTTT.

The genes are TRBV6-6 and TRBJ2-7; D is possibly TRBD2 (7 bases). V shed 2 bases and J shed 4 bases, with 18 bases lying between them. This CDR3 region has 16 residues. Germline values: CDR1 MNHNY, CDR2 SVGAGI (reference sequence). CDR3 nucleotides: TGTGCCAGCAGTTACGGGGTACAGGGAGGGAGATACGAGCAGTACTTC. Its protein is CASSYGVQGGRYEQYF.

This chain joins TRBV5-1 and TRBJ1-1; 9 bases agree with TRBD1. The length of the CDR3 is 14 residues. V was pared by 5 bases and J by 1 base, with 3 bases of the junction left unmatched. Germline CDR1 is SGHRS and CDR2 is YFSETQ. The CDR3 region is CASRTGGKNTEAFF. The CDR3 coding sequence is TGCGCCAGCAGGACAGGGGGGAAGAACACTGAAGCTTTCTTT.

The rearrangement joins TRBV7-9 to TRBJ1-5, with TRBD1 matching over 7 bases. This CDR3 contains 14 residues. Germline lookup yields CDR1 SEHNR and CDR2 FQNEAQ (reference sequence). The ends lost 5 bases at V and 6 bases at J; junction bases unmatched: 7. The CDR3 DNA reads TGTGCCAGCAGCGTGAAGGGGGCAGGTCAGCCCCAGCATTTT. Translation gives CASSVKGAGQPQHF.

This clone appeared once. The chain is built from TRBV19 and TRBJ1-5, with D possibly TRBD1 on 6 matching bases. Germline V lookup: CDR1 LNHDA, CDR2 SQIVND (reference sequence). This CDR3 spans 13 amino acids. Trimming took 6 bases from V and 2 from J, leaving 8 bases between them. The CDR3 loop is CASRGAGNQPQHF. For the CDR3, the DNA is TGTGCCAGTAGGGGGGCAGGCAATCAGCCCCAGCATTTT.

Of note for this clone: This same CDR3 is encoded by further DNA sequences in the sample. V is TRBV4-3 and J is TRBJ2-1; 7 bases align to TRBD1. This CDR3 region has 14 residues. Trimming took 1 base from V and 4 from J; bases not matched to a gene: 1. Looked up from germline, CDR1 is LGHNA and CDR2 is YSLEER. CDR3 bases: TGCGCCAGCAGCCAAGCGGGACAGTACAATGAGCAGTTCTTC. Translated, it gives CASSQAGQYNEQFF.

This clone was detected once. J is TRBJ1-3 and V is TRBV5-1, with D unclear. CDR1 is SGHRS and CDR2 is YFSETQ in the germline V gene. V was clipped by 4 bases and J by 4 bases, with 15 bases between them. CDR3 length: 15 residues. The CDR3 here is CASSRGDGRGNTIYF. The CDR3 DNA reads TGCGCCAGCAGCCGGGGAGACGGACGAGGAAACACCATATATTTT.

CDR3 protein: CASSQLRGNEQFF. In DNA, the CDR3 is TGTGCCAGCAGCCAACTCCGGGGGAATGAGCAGTTCTTC. The chain carries TRBV3-1 (or the pseudogene TRBV3-2) and TRBJ2-1; D possibly corresponds to TRBD2 (6 bases). Germline V lookup: CDR1 LGHDT, CDR2 YNNKEL (reference sequence). The V end lost 2 bases, the J end lost 7 bases, and 9 bases lay between the germline ends. This CDR3 spans 13 amino acids.

The rearrangement uses TRBV10-2 and TRBJ1-1, with unresolved D. V lost 2 bases to trimming and J lost 0 bases, with 4 bases between them. CDR3 length: 13 residues. Germline V gene sequence: CDR1 WSHSY, CDR2 SAAADI. CDR3 in amino acids: CASSELVNTEAFF. The DNA of the CDR3 is TGCGCCAGCAGTGAGCTAGTGAACACTGAAGCTTTCTTT.

This clone came up once. This chain uses TRBV3-1 (or the pseudogene TRBV3-2) with TRBJ2-3; TRBD2 matches 9 bases. CDR3 length equals 15 residues. Germline CDR1 LGHDT, CDR2 YNNKEL (reference sequence). J lost 6 bases, V lost 11 bases, and 15 bases had no gene match. The DNA of the CDR3 is TGTGCCTCAGAGTCTAGCGGGGATACCTTGGATACGCAGTATTTT. Encoded protein: CASESSGDTLDTQYF.

The V and J genes are TRBV7-2 and TRBJ2-3, with 7 bases that match TRBD2. The length of the CDR3 is 17 residues. Germline CDR1 is SGHTA and CDR2 is FQGNSA. V shed 1 base and J 5 bases; nucleotides not matched to a gene: 12. The CDR3 region has the DNA TGTGCCAGCAGCTTAGATTTAATGCGGGGGAGGGGAGATACGCAGTATTTT. Its translation: CASSLDLMRGRGDTQYF.

The V and J genes are TRBV7-9 and TRBJ2-5, with D hard to call. V was trimmed by 0 bases and J by 5 bases, leaving 10 bases between them. Per germline, CDR1 SEHNR and CDR2 FQNEAQ (reference sequence). The CDR3 consists of 14 residues. The CDR3 loop is CASSLALVGETQYF. CDR3 DNA sequence: TGTGCCAGCAGCTTAGCCCTAGTAGGGGAGACCCAGTACTTC. The whole variable domain, filled in from reference TRBV7-9 and TRBJ2-5, reads DTGVSQNPRHKITKRGQNVTFRCDPISEHNRLYWYRQTLGQGPEFLTYFQNEAQLEKSRLLSDRFSAERPKGSFSTLEIQRTEQGDSAMYLCASSLALVGETQYFGPGTRLLVL.

This chain uses TRBV19 with TRBJ1-2; D remains ambiguous. This CDR3 is built from 12 residues. The V and J ends lost 5 bases and 8 bases respectively, with 12 bases between them. Germline V lookup: CDR1 LNHDA, CDR2 SQIVND (reference sequence). In DNA, the CDR3 is TGTGCCAGTAGTGCCTGGTCGGGCGGCTACACCTTC. As protein: CASSAWSGGYTF.

This clone has just one count. The J gene is TRBJ1-1, the V gene TRBV7-8; D is uncertain. In germline, CDR1 is SGHVS, CDR2 FQNEAQ. The CDR3 runs to 12 residues. V lost 2 bases, J lost 10 bases, and 11 bases lay in between. In DNA, the CDR3 is TGTGCCAGCAGCTTAAGTACGGGTGCAGCTTTCTTT. Translated, it gives CASSLSTGAAFF.